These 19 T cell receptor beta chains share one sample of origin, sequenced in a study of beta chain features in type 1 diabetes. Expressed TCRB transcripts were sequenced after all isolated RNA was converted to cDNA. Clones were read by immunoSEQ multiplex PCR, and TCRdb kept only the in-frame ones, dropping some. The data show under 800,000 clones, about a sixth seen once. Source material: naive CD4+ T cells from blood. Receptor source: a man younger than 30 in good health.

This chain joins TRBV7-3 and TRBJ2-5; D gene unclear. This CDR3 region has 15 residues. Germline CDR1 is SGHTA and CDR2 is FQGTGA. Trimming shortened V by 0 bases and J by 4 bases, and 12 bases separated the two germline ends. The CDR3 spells CASSLTGKARETQYF. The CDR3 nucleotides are TGTGCCAGCAGCTTAACAGGAAAAGCACGAGAGACCCAGTACTTC.

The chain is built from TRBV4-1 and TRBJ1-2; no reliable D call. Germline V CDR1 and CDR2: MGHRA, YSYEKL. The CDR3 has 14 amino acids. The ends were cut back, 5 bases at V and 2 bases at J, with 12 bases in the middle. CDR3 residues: CASSTQQRNYGYTF. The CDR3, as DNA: TGCGCCAGCAGCACGCAACAGAGGAACTATGGCTACACCTTC.

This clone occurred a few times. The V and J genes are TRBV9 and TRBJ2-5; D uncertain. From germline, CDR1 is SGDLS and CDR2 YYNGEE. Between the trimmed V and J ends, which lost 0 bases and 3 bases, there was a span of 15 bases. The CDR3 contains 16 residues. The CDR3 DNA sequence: TGTGCCAGCAGCGTAGGACGGAGATCTCGCGAAGAGACCCAGTACTTC. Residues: CASSVGRRSREETQYF.

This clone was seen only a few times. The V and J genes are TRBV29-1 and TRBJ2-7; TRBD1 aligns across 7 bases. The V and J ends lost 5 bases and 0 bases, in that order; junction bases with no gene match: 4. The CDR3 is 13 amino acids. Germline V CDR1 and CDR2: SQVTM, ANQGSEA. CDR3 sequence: CSVPRTGSYEQYF. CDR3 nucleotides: TGCAGCGTTCCTAGGACAGGCTCCTACGAGCAGTACTTC.

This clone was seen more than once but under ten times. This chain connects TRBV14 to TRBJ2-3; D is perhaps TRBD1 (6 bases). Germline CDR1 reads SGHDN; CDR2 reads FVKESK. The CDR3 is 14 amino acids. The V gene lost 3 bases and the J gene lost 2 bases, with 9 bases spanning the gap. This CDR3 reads CASSQDRATDTQYF. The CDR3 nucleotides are TGTGCCAGCAGCCAGGACAGAGCCACAGATACGCAGTATTTT.

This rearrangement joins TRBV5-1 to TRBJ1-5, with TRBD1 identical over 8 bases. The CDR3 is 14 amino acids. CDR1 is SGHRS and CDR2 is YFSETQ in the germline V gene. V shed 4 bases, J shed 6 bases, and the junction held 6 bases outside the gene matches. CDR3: CASSMTGVGQPQHF. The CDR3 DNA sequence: TGCGCCAGCAGCATGACAGGGGTTGGTCAGCCCCAGCATTTT.

The CDR3 loop is CASRSTGGGSPLHF. The CDR3 DNA reads TGTGCCAGCAGGTCGACAGGAGGCGGGTCACCCCTCCACTTT. The V gene is TRBV6-5, the J gene TRBJ1-6; a weak D match, TRBD1 (6 bases). V lost 6 bases to trimming and J lost 10 bases, with 16 bases between them. This CDR3 has 14 amino acids. Germline CDR1 MNHEY, CDR2 SVGAGI.

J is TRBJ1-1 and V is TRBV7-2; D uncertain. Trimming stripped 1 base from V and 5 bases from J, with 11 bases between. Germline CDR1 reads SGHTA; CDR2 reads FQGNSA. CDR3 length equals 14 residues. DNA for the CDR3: TGTGCCAGCAGCTTAGTTAGAACCAGTACTGAAGCTTTCTTT. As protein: CASSLVRTSTEAFF.

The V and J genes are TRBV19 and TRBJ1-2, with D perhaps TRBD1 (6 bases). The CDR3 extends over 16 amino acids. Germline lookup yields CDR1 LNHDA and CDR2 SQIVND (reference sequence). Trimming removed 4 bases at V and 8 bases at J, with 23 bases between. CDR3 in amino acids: CASSRALLTGHLGYTF. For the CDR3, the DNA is TGTGCCAGTAGTAGGGCCCTCTTGACAGGCCATTTGGGCTACACCTTC.

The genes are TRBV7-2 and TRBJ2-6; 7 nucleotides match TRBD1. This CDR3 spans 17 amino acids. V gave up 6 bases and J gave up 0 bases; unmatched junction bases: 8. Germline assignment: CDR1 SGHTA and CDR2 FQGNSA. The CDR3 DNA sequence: TGTGCCAGCAGGATTACAGGGGTTCTCTCTGGGGCCAACGTCCTGACTTTC. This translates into CASRITGVLSGANVLTF.

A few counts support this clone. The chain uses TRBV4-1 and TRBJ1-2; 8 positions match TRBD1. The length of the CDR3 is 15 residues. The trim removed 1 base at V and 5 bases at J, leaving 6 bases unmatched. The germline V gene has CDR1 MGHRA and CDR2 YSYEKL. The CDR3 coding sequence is TGCGCCAGCAGCCAAGGACAGGGGAAGATTTATGGCTACACCTTC. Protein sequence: CASSQGQGKIYGYTF.

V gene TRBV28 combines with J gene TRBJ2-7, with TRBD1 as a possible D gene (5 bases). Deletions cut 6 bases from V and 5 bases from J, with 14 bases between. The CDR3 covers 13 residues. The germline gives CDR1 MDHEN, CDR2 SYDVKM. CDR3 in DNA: TGTGCCAGCAGCCGACCAGGGATACACGAGCAGTACTTC. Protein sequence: CASSRPGIHEQYF.

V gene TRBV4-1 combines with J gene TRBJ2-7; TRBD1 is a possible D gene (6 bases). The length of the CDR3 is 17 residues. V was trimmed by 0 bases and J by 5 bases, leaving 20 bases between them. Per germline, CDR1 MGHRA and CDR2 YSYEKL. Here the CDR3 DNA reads TGCGCCAGCAGCCAAGATCTTGGCAGGGGAGTACGGGACGAGCAGTACTTC. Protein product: CASSQDLGRGVRDEQYF.

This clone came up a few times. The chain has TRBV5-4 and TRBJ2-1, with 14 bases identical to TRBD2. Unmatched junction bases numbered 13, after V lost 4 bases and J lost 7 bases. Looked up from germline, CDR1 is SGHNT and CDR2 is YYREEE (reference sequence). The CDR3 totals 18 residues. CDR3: CASSMGLAGARFKNEQFF. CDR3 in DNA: TGTGCCAGCAGCATGGGACTAGCGGGAGCCCGATTTAAAAATGAGCAGTTCTTC.

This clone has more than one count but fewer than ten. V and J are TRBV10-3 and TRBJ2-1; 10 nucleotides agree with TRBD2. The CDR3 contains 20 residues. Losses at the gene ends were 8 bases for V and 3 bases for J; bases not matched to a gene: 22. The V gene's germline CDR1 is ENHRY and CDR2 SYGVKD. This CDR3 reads CAIRQGKPLAGGSDYNEQFF. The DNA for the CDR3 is TGTGCCATCCGACAGGGCAAGCCCTTAGCGGGAGGATCCGACTACAATGAGCAGTTCTTC.

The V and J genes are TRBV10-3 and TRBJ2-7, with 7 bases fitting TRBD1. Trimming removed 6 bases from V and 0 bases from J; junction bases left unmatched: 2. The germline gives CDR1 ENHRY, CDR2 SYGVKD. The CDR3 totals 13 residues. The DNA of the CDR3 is TGTGCCATCAGAGGGGACAGCTCCTACGAGCAGTACTTC. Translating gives CAIRGDSSYEQYF.

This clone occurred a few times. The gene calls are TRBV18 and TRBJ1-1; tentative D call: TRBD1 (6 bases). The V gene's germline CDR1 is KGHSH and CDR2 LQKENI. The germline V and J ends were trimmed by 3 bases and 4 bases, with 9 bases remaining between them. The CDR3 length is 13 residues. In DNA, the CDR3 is TGTGCCAGCTCACCGACGACAGGCACTGAAGCTTTCTTT. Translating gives CASSPTTGTEAFF.

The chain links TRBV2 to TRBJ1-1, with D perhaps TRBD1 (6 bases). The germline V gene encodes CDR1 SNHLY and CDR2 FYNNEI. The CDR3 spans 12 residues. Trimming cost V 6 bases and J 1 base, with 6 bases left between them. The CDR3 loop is CASRGQNTEAFF. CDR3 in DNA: TGTGCCAGCAGGGGACAGAACACTGAAGCTTTCTTT.

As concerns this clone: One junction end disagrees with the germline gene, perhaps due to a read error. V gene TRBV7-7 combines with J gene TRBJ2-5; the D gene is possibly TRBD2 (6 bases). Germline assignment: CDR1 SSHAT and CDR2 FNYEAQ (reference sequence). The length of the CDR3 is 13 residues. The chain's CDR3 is CASSLEYRESQYF. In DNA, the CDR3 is TGTGCTAGCAGCTTAGAGTACCGGGAGAGCCAGTACTTC. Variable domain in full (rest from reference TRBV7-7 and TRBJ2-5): GAGVSQSPRYKVTKRGQDVTLRCDPISSHATLYWYQQALGQGPEFLTYFNYEAQPDKSGLPSDRFSAERPEGSISTLTIQRTEQRDSAMYRCASSLEYRESQYFGPGTRLLVL.